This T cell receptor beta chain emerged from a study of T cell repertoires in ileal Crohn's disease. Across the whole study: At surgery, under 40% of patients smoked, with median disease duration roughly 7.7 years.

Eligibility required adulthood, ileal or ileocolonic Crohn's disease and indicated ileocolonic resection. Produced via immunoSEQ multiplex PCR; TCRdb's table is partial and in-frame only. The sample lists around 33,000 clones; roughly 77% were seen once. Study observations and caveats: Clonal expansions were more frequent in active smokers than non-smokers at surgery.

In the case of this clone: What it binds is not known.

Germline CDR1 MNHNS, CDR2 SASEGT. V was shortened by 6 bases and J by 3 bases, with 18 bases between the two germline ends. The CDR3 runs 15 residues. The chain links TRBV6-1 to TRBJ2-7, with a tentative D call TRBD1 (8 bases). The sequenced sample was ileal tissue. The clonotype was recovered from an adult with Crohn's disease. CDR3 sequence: CASRAAHRGGYEQYF. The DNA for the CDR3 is TGTGCCAGCAGAGCGGCTCACAGGGGGGGCTACGAGCAGTACTTC.